Following are 15 T cell receptor beta chains from one sample sequenced in a study of identical twins. TCRdb re-called the 5' RACE reads with MiXCR, one entry per CDR3 protein. The table lists some 590,000 distinct CDR3 sequences, around 9.6% of them singletons. This sample also appeared in a second study, on yellow fever vaccine responses in identical twins.

Material for sequencing was PBMCs. The receptors were gathered from a young woman in good health.

The chain combines TRBV6-4 with TRBJ2-1; 10 bases are shared with TRBD2. V lost 2 bases, J lost 6 bases, and 4 bases stayed unmatched. The germline gives CDR1 MRHNA, CDR2 SNTAGT. The CDR3 sequence is 15 residues long. The CDR3 DNA sequence: TGTGCCAGCAGTGACCTAGCGGGAGCGAGCAATGAGCAGTTCTTC. It codes for CASSDLAGASNEQFF.

This clonotype was observed many times. The chain has TRBV6-4 and TRBJ2-7, with a tentative D call TRBD2 (6 bases). The CDR3 sequence is 12 residues long. CDR1 and CDR2 from the germline V gene are MRHNA and SNTAGT. The V and J ends lost 1 base and 11 bases respectively, with 12 bases between them. The CDR3 region has the DNA TGTGCCAGCAGTGACTGGTCAGGGAGGAAGTACTTC. It translates to CASSDWSGRKYF.

The rearrangement links TRBV11-2 to TRBJ2-1, with D tentatively TRBD1 (6 bases). Germline values: CDR1 SGHAT, CDR2 FQNNGV. The CDR3 runs to 16 residues. The V gene lost 1 base and the J gene lost 9 bases, with 19 bases spanning the gap. CDR3 region: CASSLGDQGFFVEQFF. Here the CDR3 DNA reads TGTGCCAGCAGCTTAGGGGATCAGGGGTTCTTTGTTGAGCAGTTCTTC.

This clonotype was seen a handful of times. The V and J genes are TRBV16 and TRBJ2-1; D call uncertain. CDR1 is KGHSY and CDR2 is FQNENV in the germline V gene. The V end was cut by 2 bases, the J end by 2 bases, with 7 bases between. There are 14 residues in the CDR3. Here the CDR3 DNA reads TGTGCCAGCAGCCAACTAACTACCTACAATGAGCAGTTCTTC. Translation gives CASSQLTTYNEQFF.

The chain couples TRBV9 to TRBJ1-3; D is undetermined. The germline V and J ends were trimmed by 0 bases and 0 bases, with 7 bases remaining between them. CDR1 and CDR2 (germline): SGDLS, YYNGEE. The CDR3 loop spans 15 amino acids. The chain's CDR3 is CASSVDRGSGNTIYF. CDR3 DNA sequence: TGTGCCAGCAGCGTAGACCGCGGCTCTGGAAACACCATATATTTT.

This clonotype was seen at least ten times. The chain carries TRBV12-5 and TRBJ2-3; TRBD1 might be the D (5 bases). CDR1 is LGHNT, CDR2 FRNRAP, per germline. This CDR3 contains 13 residues. The V end lost 0 bases, the J end lost 6 bases, and 7 bases lay between the germline ends. As DNA, the CDR3 is TGTGCTAGTGGTTTGGTTCCAGGGGATACGCAGTATTTT. This sequence encodes CASGLVPGDTQYF.

This clonotype was found many times. The chain recombines TRBV18 with TRBJ2-7; D remains unclear. CDR1 and CDR2 (germline): KGHSH, LQKENI. Trimming stripped 5 bases from V and 0 bases from J, with 14 bases between. There are 15 residues in the CDR3. CDR3 amino acids: CASSTRSGSSYEQYF. The DNA for the CDR3 is TGTGCCAGCTCAACCCGGTCCGGCAGCTCCTACGAGCAGTACTTC.

This clonotype was counted at least ten times. J is TRBJ2-1 and V is TRBV7-9; D may be TRBD1 or TRBD2 (5 bases each). Looked up from germline, CDR1 is SEHNR and CDR2 is FQNEAQ (reference sequence). The CDR3 totals 15 residues. V lost 3 bases to trimming and J lost 5 bases, with 14 bases between them. The CDR3 nucleotides are TGTGCCAGCAGCTTGCTGGGACGGAAAAACAATGAGCAGTTCTTC. It translates to CASSLLGRKNNEQFF.

This clonotype was seen ten or more times. The chain is built from TRBV7-9 and TRBJ2-7; D is unclear. This CDR3 comprises 14 residues. Germline lookup yields CDR1 SEHNR and CDR2 FQNEAQ (reference sequence). V was trimmed by 3 bases and J by 5 bases, leaving 14 bases between them. The CDR3 region is CASSLGSGLNEQYF. The DNA for the CDR3 is TGTGCCAGCAGCTTGGGATCCGGCCTCAACGAGCAGTACTTC. Complete variable domain (other parts from reference TRBV7-9 and TRBJ2-7): DTGVSQNPRHKITKRGQNVTFRCDPISEHNRLYWYRQTLGQGPEFLTYFQNEAQLEKSRLLSDRFSAERPKGSFSTLEIQRTEQGDSAMYLCASSLGSGLNEQYFGPGTRLTVT.

This clonotype occurred many times. This rearrangement joins TRBV28 to TRBJ1-1, with TRBD1 matching over 8 bases. This CDR3 comprises 14 residues. The trim removed 6 bases at V and 4 bases at J, leaving 7 bases unmatched. From germline, CDR1 is MDHEN and CDR2 SYDVKM. The CDR3 DNA sequence: TGTGCCAGCAGACCAGGGGGCGATGGCACTGAAGCTTTCTTT. Its translation: CASRPGGDGTEAFF.

This clonotype was picked up a small number of times. The rearrangement joins TRBV29-1 to TRBJ1-1, with D uncertain. Per the germline V gene, CDR1 is SQVTM and CDR2 is ANQGSEA. The V end was cut by 3 bases, the J end by 1 base, with 9 bases between. This CDR3 spans 13 amino acids. CDR3 residues: CSVDPETNTEAFF. Written as DNA, the CDR3 is TGCAGCGTTGACCCCGAAACGAACACTGAAGCTTTCTTT.

The V and J genes are TRBV5-1 and TRBJ1-4; a weak D match, TRBD1 (5 bases). There are 15 residues in the CDR3. Trimming shortened V by 1 base and J by 2 bases, and 9 bases separated the two germline ends. Germline V gene sequence: CDR1 SGHRS, CDR2 YFSETQ. As DNA, the CDR3 is TGCGCCAGCAGCTTGATAGCAGGGACTAATGAAAAACTGTTTTTT. It codes for CASSLIAGTNEKLFF.

This chain connects TRBV5-1 to TRBJ2-1, with D tentatively TRBD1 (6 bases). CDR3 length: 16 amino acids. Trimming stripped 4 bases from V and 7 bases from J, with 21 bases between. Germline CDR1 and CDR2: SGHRS and YFSETQ. CDR3 sequence (DNA): TGCGCCAGCAGCCATTTTTCGGGGCAGGGGATGAATGAGCAGTTCTTC. Protein: CASSHFSGQGMNEQFF.

Many counts were recorded for this clonotype. V is TRBV15 and J is TRBJ2-7, with unresolved D. V shed 0 bases and J shed 3 bases, with 6 bases lying between them. This CDR3 is built from 13 residues. CDR1 is LNHNV, CDR2 YYDKDF, per germline (reference sequence). CDR3 nucleotides: TGTGCCACCAGCAGAGATCCGGTCTACGAGCAGTACTTC. Translating gives CATSRDPVYEQYF.

The chain carries TRBV10-3 and TRBJ2-6; unclear D gene. Trimming left V 3 bases short and J 1 base short, with 1 base between. Germline V gives CDR1 ENHRY, CDR2 SYGVKD. CDR3 length: 13 amino acids. CDR3 coding DNA: TGTGCCATCAGTGAATCTGGGGCCAACGTCCTGACTTTC. Protein product: CAISESGANVLTF.